The 23 T cell receptor beta chains given below trace back to one sample, sequenced in a study of monozygotic twins with cystic fibrosis. Sequencing used immunoSEQ multiplex PCR; TCRdb keeps in-frame clones, though not all of them. The data contain roughly 23,000 clones, approximately 87% of them singletons. Sequencing was carried out using blood. The source is a woman in her 30s with cystic fibrosis.

The chain links TRBV7-2 to TRBJ1-1; D ambiguous. Germline V lookup: CDR1 SGHTA, CDR2 FQGNSA. Trimming removed 4 bases at V and 3 bases at J, with 12 bases between. The CDR3 spans 14 residues. CDR3 loop: CASSSFVGDTEAFF. The CDR3 coding sequence is TGTGCCAGCAGCTCCTTCGTTGGGGACACTGAAGCTTTCTTT.

The chain is built from TRBV11-3 and TRBJ2-3; 14 bases align to TRBD2. The CDR3 sequence is 16 residues long. Germline CDR1 reads SGHNT; CDR2 reads YENEEA. The J segment lost 5 bases and the V segment lost 3 bases, leaving 4 bases of the junction unmatched. The CDR3 sequence: CASSLGLAGAGDTQYF. The CDR3 DNA follows: TGTGCCAGCAGCTTGGGACTAGCGGGGGCAGGAGATACGCAGTATTTT.

The chain employs TRBV6-5 and TRBJ1-2; a possible D gene is TRBD1 (5 bases). Germline V gene data show CDR1 as MNHEY and CDR2 as SVGAGI. Trimming left V 4 bases short and J 4 bases short, with 13 bases between. The CDR3 loop spans 14 amino acids. CDR3 DNA: TGTGCCAGCAGTTGGAGGGGCCCTTCCTATGGCTACACCTTC. It is translated as CASSWRGPSYGYTF.

The gene calls are TRBV7-2 and TRBJ1-6; TRBD1 is a possible D gene (5 bases). The germline V gene has CDR1 SGHTA and CDR2 FQGNSA. CDR3 length: 18 residues. Trimming took 1 base from V and 0 from J, leaving 13 bases between them. In DNA form, the CDR3 reads TGTGCCAGCAGCTTAGTGGGTGGGGGAGTCTCCTATAATTCACCCCTCCACTTT. Residues: CASSLVGGGVSYNSPLHF. Full variable domain (outside the CDR3, taken from reference TRBV7-2 and TRBJ1-6): GAGVSQSPSNKVTEKGKDVELRCDPISGHTALYWYRQSLGQGLEFLIYFQGNSAPDKSGLPSDRFSAERTGGSVSTLTIQRTQQEDSAVYLCASSLVGGGVSYNSPLHFGNGTRLTVT.

V usage is TRBV14 and J usage is TRBJ2-5; D perhaps matches TRBD1 (6 bases). The CDR3 length is 14 residues. V was cut by 3 bases and J by 5 bases, with 13 bases left in between. CDR1 and CDR2 (germline): SGHDN, FVKESK. As DNA, the CDR3 is TGTGCCAGCAGCCAGGGGGCGAGGTCTGAGACCCAGTACTTC. This codes for CASSQGARSETQYF.

The chain carries TRBV29-1 and TRBJ2-3; 9 bases agree with TRBD1. The CDR3 spans 15 residues. In germline, CDR1 is SQVTM, CDR2 ANQGSEA. After removal of 6 bases from V and 7 bases from J, the junction contained 14 bases not matched to a gene. DNA for the CDR3: TGCAGCGTAGTCGCCGGGACAGGGTTTAGGAATACGCAGTATTTT. Amino acids: CSVVAGTGFRNTQYF.

The CDR3 DNA sequence: TGTGCCAGTACCACAGGGGGGGCTGAGCCCCAGCATTTT. It translates to CASTTGGAEPQHF. The chain recombines TRBV19 with TRBJ1-5; 8 positions match TRBD1. Looked up from germline, CDR1 is LNHDA and CDR2 is SQIVND (reference sequence). With V trimmed by 7 bases and J by 8 bases, 7 bases remained unmatched. The CDR3 is 13 residues long.

The J gene is TRBJ1-6, the V gene TRBV28; D remains ambiguous. Trimming stripped 2 bases from V and 0 bases from J, with 17 bases between. The germline CDR1 and CDR2 sequences are MDHEN and SYDVKM. This CDR3 is built from 19 residues. The chain's CDR3 is CASSLTAGGLSSYNSPLHF. CDR3 coding DNA: TGTGCCAGCAGTTTAACCGCCGGCGGTCTCAGCTCCTATAATTCACCCCTCCACTTT.

The chain employs TRBV5-6 and TRBJ2-7; 9 bases are a match to TRBD1. V was pared by 2 bases and J by 3 bases, with 12 bases of the junction left unmatched. There are 17 residues in the CDR3. From germline, CDR1 is SGHDT and CDR2 YYEEEE. Written as DNA, the CDR3 is TGTGCCAGCAGCTTTAGGGGGGCCGGGACAGGGCGCTACGAGCAGTACTTC. Translating gives CASSFRGAGTGRYEQYF.

This chain links TRBV10-3 with TRBJ1-2, with a weak D call TRBD1 (6 bases). CDR1 and CDR2 (germline): ENHRY, SYGVKD. Trimming pared 10 bases from V and 8 bases from J, leaving 23 bases between. The CDR3 contains 14 residues. Written as DNA, the CDR3 is TGTGCCACCGAAAATCGACAGGCAAGGGAGGGCTACACCTTC. Translation gives CATENRQAREGYTF.

The V gene is TRBV5-1, the J gene TRBJ1-1; D not certain. CDR1 is SGHRS, CDR2 YFSETQ, per germline. Trimming removed 4 bases at V and 5 bases at J, with 12 bases between. The CDR3 covers 13 residues. The CDR3 nucleotides read TGCGCCAGCAGCCTGACCCGGGATACTGAAGCTTTCTTT. This gives the protein CASSLTRDTEAFF.

The chain carries TRBV5-1 and TRBJ2-4; D possibly corresponds to TRBD1 (5 bases). The CDR3 totals 12 residues. The germline V gene encodes CDR1 SGHRS and CDR2 YFSETQ. Trimming shortened V by 4 bases and J by 13 bases, and 15 bases separated the two germline ends. CDR3 loop: CASSGTDRLQYF. In DNA form, the CDR3 reads TGCGCCAGCAGCGGTACCGACAGACTCCAGTACTTC.

This clone was counted a single time. This chain links TRBV5-1 with TRBJ2-1, with D uncertain. With 2 bases removed from V and 6 bases from J, the gap between germline ends came to 15 bases. This CDR3 region has 15 residues. Germline CDR1 and CDR2: SGHRS and YFSETQ. The DNA of the CDR3 is TGCGCCAGCAGCTTAAGGTCGGGTAGCCTCAATGAGCAGTTCTTC. This gives the protein CASSLRSGSLNEQFF.

The CDR3 here is CATSRDQWGNQPQHF. The CDR3 DNA sequence: TGTGCCACCAGCAGAGATCAATGGGGCAATCAGCCCCAGCATTTT. J is TRBJ1-5 and V is TRBV15, with unresolved D. CDR3 length: 15 amino acids. Trimming stripped 0 bases from V and 2 bases from J, with 8 bases between. From germline, CDR1 is LNHNV and CDR2 YYDKDF (reference sequence).

The gene calls are TRBV30 and TRBJ2-7, with 7 bases lining up with TRBD1. J gave up 5 bases and V 0 bases, and 19 bases lay outside the gene matches. The CDR3 is 18 amino acids. Germline-derived CDR1 and CDR2 are GTSNPN and SVGIG (reference sequence). The CDR3 loop reads CAWSVMDMGRQGVDEQYF. The CDR3 coding sequence is TGTGCCTGGAGTGTGATGGATATGGGGAGACAGGGAGTTGACGAGCAGTACTTC.

This chain joins TRBV27 and TRBJ1-2; D call uncertain. From germline, CDR1 is MNHEY and CDR2 SMNVEV (reference sequence). The CDR3 is made up of 15 amino acids. V was pared by 0 bases and J by 2 bases, with 10 bases between. CDR3 coding DNA: TGTGCCAGCAGTTTATCGAGTCTGGGAAACTATGGCTACACCTTC. Translated: CASSLSSLGNYGYTF.

The rearrangement uses TRBV5-6 and TRBJ2-7; tentative D call: TRBD1 (7 bases). Trimming removed 0 bases at V and 2 bases at J, with 15 bases between. Germline V gene data show CDR1 as SGHDT and CDR2 as YYEEEE. The CDR3 is 16 amino acids. For the CDR3, the DNA is TGTGCCAGCAGCTTGGGTCCGCAGGGGGGCGCCTACGAGCAGTACTTC. Translated, it gives CASSLGPQGGAYEQYF.

The chain has TRBV19 and TRBJ2-2, with no clear D. Trimming stripped 5 bases from V and 4 bases from J, with 2 bases between. This CDR3 contains 11 residues. The germline V gene encodes CDR1 LNHDA and CDR2 SQIVND (reference sequence). CDR3 nucleotide sequence: TGTGCCAGTAGTTCCACCGGGGAGCTGTTTTTT. The encoded protein is CASSSTGELFF.

The chain joins TRBV7-2 to TRBJ2-5; D uncertain. Germline assignment: CDR1 SGHTA and CDR2 FQGNSA. The CDR3 consists of 14 residues. Trimming stripped 1 base from V and 9 bases from J, with 15 bases between. CDR3 in DNA: TGTGCCAGCAGCTTAGTGGGTATTTCGGATGCCCAGTACTTC. Translated, it gives CASSLVGISDAQYF.

The V gene is TRBV6-5, the J gene TRBJ1-1, with a weak D call TRBD1 (5 bases). Trimming removed 5 bases from V and 7 bases from J, with 14 bases in between. Germline V CDR1 and CDR2: MNHEY, SVGAGI. The length of the CDR3 is 13 residues. The CDR3 here is CASSEVQGFEAFF. CDR3 nucleotide sequence: TGTGCCAGCAGTGAAGTTCAGGGATTTGAAGCTTTCTTT.

This clone has more than one count but fewer than ten. V gene TRBV2 combines with J gene TRBJ1-2; TRBD1 agrees at 9 bases. Germline V gene sequence: CDR1 SNHLY, CDR2 FYNNEI. This CDR3 comprises 15 residues. The ends lost 7 bases at V and 0 bases at J; junction bases unmatched: 6. The CDR3 loop is CASTGGQGPNYGYTF. The CDR3 bases are TGTGCCAGCACTGGGGGACAGGGACCTAACTATGGCTACACCTTC. The variable domain in full, completed from reference TRBV2 and TRBJ1-2, reads EPEVTQTPSHQVTQMGQEVILRCVPISNHLYFYWYRQILGQKVEFLVSFYNNEISEKSEIFDDQFSVERPDGSNFTLKIRSTKLEDSAMYFCASTGGQGPNYGYTFGSGTRLTVV.

The rearrangement joins TRBV6-6 to TRBJ1-2, with a tentative D call TRBD1 (6 bases). V lost 3 bases, J lost 6 bases, and 11 bases lay in between. This CDR3 comprises 13 residues. The V gene's germline CDR1 is MNHNY and CDR2 SVGAGI (reference sequence). The CDR3 here is CASSYNREHGYTF. Written as DNA, the CDR3 is TGTGCCAGCAGTTATAACAGGGAACATGGCTACACCTTC.

The CDR3 reads CATSSGPMSGELFF. The CDR3 DNA follows: TGTGCCACCAGCAGCGGCCCGATGAGCGGGGAGCTGTTTTTT. V gene TRBV15 combines with J gene TRBJ2-2; D remains unclear. Germline CDR1 and CDR2: LNHNV and YYDKDF (reference sequence). The CDR3 has 14 amino acids. V lost 3 bases to trimming and J lost 7 bases, with 12 bases between them.